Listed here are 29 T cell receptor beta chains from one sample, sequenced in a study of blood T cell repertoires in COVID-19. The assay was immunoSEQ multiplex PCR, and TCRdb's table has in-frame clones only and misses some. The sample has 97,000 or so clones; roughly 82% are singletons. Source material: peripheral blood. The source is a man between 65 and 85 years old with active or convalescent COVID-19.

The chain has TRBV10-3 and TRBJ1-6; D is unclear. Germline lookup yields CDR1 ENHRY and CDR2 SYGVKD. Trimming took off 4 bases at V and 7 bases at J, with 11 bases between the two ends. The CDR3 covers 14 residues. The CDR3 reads CAISAPERNSPLHF. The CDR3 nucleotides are TGTGCCATCAGTGCCCCCGAGAGGAATTCACCCCTCCACTTT.

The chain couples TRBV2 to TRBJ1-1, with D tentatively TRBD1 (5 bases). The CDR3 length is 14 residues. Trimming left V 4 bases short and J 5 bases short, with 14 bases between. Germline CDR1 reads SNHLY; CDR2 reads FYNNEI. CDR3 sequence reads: CASSVHTGETEAFF. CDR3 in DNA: TGTGCCAGCAGTGTCCACACAGGAGAGACTGAAGCTTTCTTT.

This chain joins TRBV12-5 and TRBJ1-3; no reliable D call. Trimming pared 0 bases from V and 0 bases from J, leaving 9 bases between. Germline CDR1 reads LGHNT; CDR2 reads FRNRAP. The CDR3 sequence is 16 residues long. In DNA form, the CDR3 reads TGTGCTAGTGGTTTGGTACGACTGAACTCTGGAAACACCATATATTTT. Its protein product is CASGLVRLNSGNTIYF.

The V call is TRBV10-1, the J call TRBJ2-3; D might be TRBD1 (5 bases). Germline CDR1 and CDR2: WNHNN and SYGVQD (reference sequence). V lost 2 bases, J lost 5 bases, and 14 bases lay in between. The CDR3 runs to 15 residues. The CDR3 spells CASSEEGVAGDTQYF. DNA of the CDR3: TGCGCCAGCAGTGAGGAAGGGGTTGCAGGAGATACGCAGTATTTT.

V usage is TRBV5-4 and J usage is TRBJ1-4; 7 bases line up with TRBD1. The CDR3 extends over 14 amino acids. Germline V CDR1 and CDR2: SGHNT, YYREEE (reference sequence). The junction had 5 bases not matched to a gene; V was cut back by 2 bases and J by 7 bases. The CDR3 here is CASSFSGGSEKLFF. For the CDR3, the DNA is TGTGCCAGCAGCTTTTCAGGGGGGAGTGAAAAACTGTTTTTT.

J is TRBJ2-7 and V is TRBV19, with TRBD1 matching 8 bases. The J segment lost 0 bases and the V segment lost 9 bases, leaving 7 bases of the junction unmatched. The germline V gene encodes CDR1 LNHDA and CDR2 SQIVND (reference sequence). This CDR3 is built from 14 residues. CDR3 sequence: CASGQGQGSYEQYF. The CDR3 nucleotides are TGTGCCAGCGGTCAAGGACAGGGCTCCTACGAGCAGTACTTC.

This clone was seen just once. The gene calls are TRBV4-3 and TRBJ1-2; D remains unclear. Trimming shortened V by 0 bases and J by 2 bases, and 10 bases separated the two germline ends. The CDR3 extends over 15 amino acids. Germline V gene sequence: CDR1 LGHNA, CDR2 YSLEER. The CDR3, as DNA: TGCGCCAGCAGCCAAGATCGTTTACAGAACTATGGCTACACCTTC. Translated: CASSQDRLQNYGYTF.

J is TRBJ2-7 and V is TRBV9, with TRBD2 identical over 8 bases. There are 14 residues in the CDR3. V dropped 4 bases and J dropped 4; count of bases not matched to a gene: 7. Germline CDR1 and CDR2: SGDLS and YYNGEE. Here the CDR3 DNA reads TGTGCCAGCAGCCTGGCGGGGGGTGGGTACGAGCAGTACTTC. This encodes CASSLAGGGYEQYF. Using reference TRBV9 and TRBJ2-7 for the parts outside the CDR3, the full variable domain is DSGVTQTPKHLITATGQRVTLRCSPRSGDLSVYWYQQSLDQGLQFLIQYYNGEERAKGNILERFSAQQFPDLHSELNLSSLELGDSALYFCASSLAGGGYEQYFGPGTRLTVT.

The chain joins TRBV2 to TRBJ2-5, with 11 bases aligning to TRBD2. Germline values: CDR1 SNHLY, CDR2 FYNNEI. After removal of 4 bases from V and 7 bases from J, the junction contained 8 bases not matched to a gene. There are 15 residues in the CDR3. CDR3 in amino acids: CASSALAGAGGTQYF. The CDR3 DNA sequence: TGTGCCAGCAGTGCACTAGCGGGGGCCGGGGGGACCCAGTACTTC.

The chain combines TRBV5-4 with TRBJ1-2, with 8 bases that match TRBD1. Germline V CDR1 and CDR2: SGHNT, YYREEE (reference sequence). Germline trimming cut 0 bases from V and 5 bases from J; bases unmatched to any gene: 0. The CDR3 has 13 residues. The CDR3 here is CASSLDRGYGYTF. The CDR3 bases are TGTGCCAGCAGCTTGGACAGGGGGTATGGCTACACCTTC.

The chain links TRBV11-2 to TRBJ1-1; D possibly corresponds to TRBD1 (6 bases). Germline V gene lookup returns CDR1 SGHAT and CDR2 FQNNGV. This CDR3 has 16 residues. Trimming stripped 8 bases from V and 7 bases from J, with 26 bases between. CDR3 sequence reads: CASSSSGGQQRIEAFF. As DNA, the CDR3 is TGTGCCAGCTCTTCCTCCGGGGGGCAGCAAAGGATTGAAGCTTTCTTT. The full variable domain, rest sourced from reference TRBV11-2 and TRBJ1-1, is EAGVAQSPRYKIIEKRQSVAFWCNPISGHATLYWYQQILGQGPKLLIQFQNNGVVDDSQLPKDRFSAERLKGVDSTLKIQPAKLEDSAVYLCASSSSGGQQRIEAFFGQGTRLTVV.

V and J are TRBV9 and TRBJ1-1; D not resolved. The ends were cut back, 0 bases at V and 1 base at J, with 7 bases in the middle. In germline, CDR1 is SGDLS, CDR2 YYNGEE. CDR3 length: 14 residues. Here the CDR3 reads CASSVAEGNTEAFF. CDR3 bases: TGTGCCAGCAGCGTAGCTGAGGGGAACACTGAAGCTTTCTTT. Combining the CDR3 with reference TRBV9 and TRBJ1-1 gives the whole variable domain DSGVTQTPKHLITATGQRVTLRCSPRSGDLSVYWYQQSLDQGLQFLIQYYNGEERAKGNILERFSAQQFPDLHSELNLSSLELGDSALYFCASSVAEGNTEAFFGQGTRLTVV.

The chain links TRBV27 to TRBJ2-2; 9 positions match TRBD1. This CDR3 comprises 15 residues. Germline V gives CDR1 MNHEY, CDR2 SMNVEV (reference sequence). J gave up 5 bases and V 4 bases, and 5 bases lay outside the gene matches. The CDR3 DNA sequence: TGTGCCAGCAGTTCACAGGGGGCTATAACCGGGGAGCTGTTTTTT. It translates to CASSSQGAITGELFF.

The CDR3 reads CASNSGGTYEQYF. CDR3 sequence (DNA): TGTGCCAGCAACTCGGGGGGAACCTACGAGCAGTACTTC. The chain joins TRBV6-6 to TRBJ2-7; TRBD2 aligns across 7 bases. The length of the CDR3 is 13 residues. Germline lookup yields CDR1 MNHNY and CDR2 SVGAGI (reference sequence). Germline trimming cut 7 bases from V and 2 bases from J; bases unmatched to any gene: 5.

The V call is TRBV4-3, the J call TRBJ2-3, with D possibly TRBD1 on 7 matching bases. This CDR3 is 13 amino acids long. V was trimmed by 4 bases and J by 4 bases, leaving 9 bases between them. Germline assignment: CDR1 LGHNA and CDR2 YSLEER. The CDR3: CASSPRGADTQYF. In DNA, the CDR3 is TGCGCCAGCAGCCCCAGGGGGGCAGATACGCAGTATTTT.

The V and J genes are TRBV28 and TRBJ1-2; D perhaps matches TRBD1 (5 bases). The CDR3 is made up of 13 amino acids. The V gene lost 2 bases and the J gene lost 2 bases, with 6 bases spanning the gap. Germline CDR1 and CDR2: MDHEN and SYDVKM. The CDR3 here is CASSLAGNYGYTF. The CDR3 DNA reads TGTGCCAGCAGTTTAGCAGGGAACTATGGCTACACCTTC.

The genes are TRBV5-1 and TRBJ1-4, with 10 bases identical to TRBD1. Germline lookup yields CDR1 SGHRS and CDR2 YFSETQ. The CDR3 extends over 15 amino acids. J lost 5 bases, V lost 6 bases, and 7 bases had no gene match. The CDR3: CASTYGQGGNEKLFF. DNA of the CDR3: TGCGCCAGCACCTACGGACAGGGGGGGAATGAAAAACTGTTTTTT.

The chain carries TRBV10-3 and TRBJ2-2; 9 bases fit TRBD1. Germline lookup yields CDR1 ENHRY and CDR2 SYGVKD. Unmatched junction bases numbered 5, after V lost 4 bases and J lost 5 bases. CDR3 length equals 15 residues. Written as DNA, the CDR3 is TGTGCCATCAGTGCGGGACAGGGAGGGACCGGGGAGCTGTTTTTT. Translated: CAISAGQGGTGELFF.

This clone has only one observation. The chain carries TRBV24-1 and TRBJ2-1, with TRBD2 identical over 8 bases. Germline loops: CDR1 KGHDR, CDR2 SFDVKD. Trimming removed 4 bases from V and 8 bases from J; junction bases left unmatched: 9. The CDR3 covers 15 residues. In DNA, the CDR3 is TGTGCCACCAGTGACAACGGGGGGGCCTTCCATGAGCAGTTCTTC. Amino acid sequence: CATSDNGGAFHEQFF.

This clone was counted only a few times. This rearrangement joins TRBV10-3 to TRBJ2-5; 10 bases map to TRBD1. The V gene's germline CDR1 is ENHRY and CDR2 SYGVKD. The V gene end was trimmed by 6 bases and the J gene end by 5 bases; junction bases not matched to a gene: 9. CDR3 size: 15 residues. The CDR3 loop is CAISSGQGEGETQYF. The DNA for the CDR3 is TGTGCCATCAGCTCCGGACAGGGGGAAGGGGAGACCCAGTACTTC.

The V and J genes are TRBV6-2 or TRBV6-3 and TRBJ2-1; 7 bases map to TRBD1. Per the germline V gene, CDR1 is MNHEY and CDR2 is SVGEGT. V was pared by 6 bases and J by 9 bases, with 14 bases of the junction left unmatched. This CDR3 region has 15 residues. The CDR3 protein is CASSFDRVGIGEQFF. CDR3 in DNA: TGTGCCAGCAGCTTCGACAGGGTAGGCATCGGTGAGCAGTTCTTC.

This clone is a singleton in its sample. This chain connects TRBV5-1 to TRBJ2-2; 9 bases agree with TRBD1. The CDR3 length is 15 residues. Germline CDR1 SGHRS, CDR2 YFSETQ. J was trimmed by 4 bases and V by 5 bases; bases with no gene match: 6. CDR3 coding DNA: TGCGCCAGCAGTTGGGGGGACAGGGTCACCGGGGAGCTGTTTTTT. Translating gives CASSWGDRVTGELFF.

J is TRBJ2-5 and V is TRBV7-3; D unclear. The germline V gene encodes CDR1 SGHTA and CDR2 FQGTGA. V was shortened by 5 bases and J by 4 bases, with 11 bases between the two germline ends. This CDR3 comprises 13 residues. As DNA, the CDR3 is TGTGCCAGCAGCCAACAAAGTGGAGAGACCCAGTACTTC. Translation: CASSQQSGETQYF.

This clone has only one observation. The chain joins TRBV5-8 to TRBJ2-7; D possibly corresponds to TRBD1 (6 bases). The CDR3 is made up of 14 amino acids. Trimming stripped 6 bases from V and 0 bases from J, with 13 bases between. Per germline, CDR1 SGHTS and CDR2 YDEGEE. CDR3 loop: CASNRQVSSYEQYF. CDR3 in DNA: TGTGCCAGCAACCGACAGGTATCCTCCTACGAGCAGTACTTC.

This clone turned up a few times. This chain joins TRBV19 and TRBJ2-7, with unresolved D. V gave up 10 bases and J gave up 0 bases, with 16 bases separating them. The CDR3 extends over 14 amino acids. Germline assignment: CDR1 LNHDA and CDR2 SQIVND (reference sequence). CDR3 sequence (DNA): TGTGCCACTAAAGGTTACAGTAACTCCTACGAGCAGTACTTC. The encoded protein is CATKGYSNSYEQYF.

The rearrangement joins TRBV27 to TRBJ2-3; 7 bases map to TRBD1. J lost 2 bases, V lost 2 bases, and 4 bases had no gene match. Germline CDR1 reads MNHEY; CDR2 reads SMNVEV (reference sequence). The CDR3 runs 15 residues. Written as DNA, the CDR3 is TGTGCCAGCAGTTTAGAGGGGGCCTCCACAGATACGCAGTATTTT. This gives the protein CASSLEGASTDTQYF.

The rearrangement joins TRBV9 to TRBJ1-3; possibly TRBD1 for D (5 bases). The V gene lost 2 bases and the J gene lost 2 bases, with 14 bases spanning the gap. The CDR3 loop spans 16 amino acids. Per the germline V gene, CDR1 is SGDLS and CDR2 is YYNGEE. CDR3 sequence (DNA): TGTGCCAGCAGCGTGATGGGGCAGGGCCCTGGAAACACCATATATTTT. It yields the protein CASSVMGQGPGNTIYF.

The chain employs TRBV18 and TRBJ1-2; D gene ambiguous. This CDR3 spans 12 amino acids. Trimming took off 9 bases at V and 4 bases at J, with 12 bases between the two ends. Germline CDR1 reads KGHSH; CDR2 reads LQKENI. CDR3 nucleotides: TGTGCCAGTTCCGGGTCCAGCTATGGCTACACCTTC. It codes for CASSGSSYGYTF.

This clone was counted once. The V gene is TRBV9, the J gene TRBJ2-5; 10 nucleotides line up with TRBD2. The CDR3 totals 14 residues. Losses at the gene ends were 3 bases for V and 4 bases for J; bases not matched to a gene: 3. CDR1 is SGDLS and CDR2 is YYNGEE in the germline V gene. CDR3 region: CASSDTSGAETQYF. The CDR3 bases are TGTGCCAGCAGCGATACTAGCGGGGCAGAGACCCAGTACTTC.